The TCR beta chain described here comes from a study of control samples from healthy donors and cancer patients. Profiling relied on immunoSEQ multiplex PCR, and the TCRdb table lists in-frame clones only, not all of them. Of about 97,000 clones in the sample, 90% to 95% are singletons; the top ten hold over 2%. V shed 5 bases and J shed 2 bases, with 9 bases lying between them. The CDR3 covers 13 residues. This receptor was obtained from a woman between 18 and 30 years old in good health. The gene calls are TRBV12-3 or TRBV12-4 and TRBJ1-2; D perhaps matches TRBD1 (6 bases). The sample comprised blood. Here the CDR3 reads CASSLTGNYGYTF. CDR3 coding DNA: TGTGCCAGCAGTCTTACAGGGAACTATGGCTACACCTTC.